The 5 T cell receptor beta chains given below trace back to one sample, sequenced in a study of blood T cell repertoires in COVID-19. Some clones are missing from TCRdb's copy, which holds only in-frame ones; the method was immunoSEQ multiplex PCR. The repertoire holds about 270,000 clones, roughly 86% seen once, with approximately 9% in the top ten. The source material was peripheral blood. The receptors here all came from a man between 35 and 55 years old with active or convalescent COVID-19.

This sequence joins TRBV28 and TRBJ1-5; tentative D call: TRBD1 (5 bases). The germline V gene encodes CDR1 MDHEN and CDR2 SYDVKM. There are 16 residues in the CDR3. Trimming stripped 6 bases from V and 0 bases from J, with 15 bases between. The CDR3 sequence is CASRSGQRNSNQPQHF. CDR3 DNA sequence: TGTGCCAGCAGATCCGGACAAAGAAATAGCAATCAGCCCCAGCATTTT.

The chain uses TRBV11-2 and TRBJ2-5; unclear D gene. Germline V gene data show CDR1 as SGHAT and CDR2 as FQNNGV. V was clipped by 1 base and J by 3 bases, with 12 bases between them. This CDR3 comprises 15 residues. The CDR3 reads CASSLVYGGEETQYF. The CDR3 DNA reads TGTGCCAGCAGCTTAGTGTATGGCGGAGAAGAGACCCAGTACTTC.

The chain joins TRBV20-1 to TRBJ2-7; 7 bases map to TRBD2. Germline V gene sequence: CDR1 DFQATT, CDR2 SNEGSKA (reference sequence). V was pared by 3 bases and J by 1 base, with 9 bases of the junction left unmatched. The CDR3 has 15 amino acids. CDR3 nucleotide sequence: TGCAGTGCTAGTGGGTCACGGGAGGCTTCCTACGAGCAGTACTTC. It specifies CSASGSREASYEQYF.

This clone was counted a few times. V and J are TRBV10-1 and TRBJ2-7; TRBD1 is a possible D gene (5 bases). V was clipped by 3 bases and J by 6 bases, with 15 bases between them. There are 14 residues in the CDR3. The germline V gene encodes CDR1 WNHNN and CDR2 SYGVQD (reference sequence). The chain's CDR3 is CASSERRWGVEQYF. The CDR3 region has the DNA TGCGCCAGCAGTGAACGCCGCTGGGGCGTCGAGCAGTACTTC.

The chain joins TRBV7-2 to TRBJ1-2; perhaps TRBD1 as D (6 bases). The CDR3 extends over 15 amino acids. Trimming took off 2 bases at V and 2 bases at J, with 12 bases between the two ends. From germline, CDR1 is SGHTA and CDR2 FQGNSA. Written as DNA, the CDR3 is TGTGCCAGCAGCTTAATCGGGGGGCAGAACTATGGCTACACCTTC. Residues: CASSLIGGQNYGYTF. Filled out from reference TRBV7-2 and TRBJ1-2, the complete variable domain reads GAGVSQSPSNKVTEKGKDVELRCDPISGHTALYWYRQSLGQGLEFLIYFQGNSAPDKSGLPSDRFSAERTGGSVSTLTIQRTQQEDSAVYLCASSLIGGQNYGYTFGSGTRLTVV.